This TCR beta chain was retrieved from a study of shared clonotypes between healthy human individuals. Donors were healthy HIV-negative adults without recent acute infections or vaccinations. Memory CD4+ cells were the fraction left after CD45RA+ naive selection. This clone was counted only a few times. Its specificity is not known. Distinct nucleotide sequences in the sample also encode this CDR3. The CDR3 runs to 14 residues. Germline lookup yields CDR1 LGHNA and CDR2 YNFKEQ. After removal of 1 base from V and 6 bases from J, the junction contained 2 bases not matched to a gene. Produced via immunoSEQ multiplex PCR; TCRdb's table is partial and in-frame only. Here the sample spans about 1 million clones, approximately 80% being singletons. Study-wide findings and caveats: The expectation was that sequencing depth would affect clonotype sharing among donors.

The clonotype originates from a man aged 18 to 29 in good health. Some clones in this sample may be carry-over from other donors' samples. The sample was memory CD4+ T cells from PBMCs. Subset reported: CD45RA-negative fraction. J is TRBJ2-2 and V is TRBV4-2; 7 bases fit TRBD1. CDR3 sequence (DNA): TGTGCCAGCAGCCAAGGAGGGGGCGCCGGGGAGCTGTTTTTT. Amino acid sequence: CASSQGGGAGELFF.